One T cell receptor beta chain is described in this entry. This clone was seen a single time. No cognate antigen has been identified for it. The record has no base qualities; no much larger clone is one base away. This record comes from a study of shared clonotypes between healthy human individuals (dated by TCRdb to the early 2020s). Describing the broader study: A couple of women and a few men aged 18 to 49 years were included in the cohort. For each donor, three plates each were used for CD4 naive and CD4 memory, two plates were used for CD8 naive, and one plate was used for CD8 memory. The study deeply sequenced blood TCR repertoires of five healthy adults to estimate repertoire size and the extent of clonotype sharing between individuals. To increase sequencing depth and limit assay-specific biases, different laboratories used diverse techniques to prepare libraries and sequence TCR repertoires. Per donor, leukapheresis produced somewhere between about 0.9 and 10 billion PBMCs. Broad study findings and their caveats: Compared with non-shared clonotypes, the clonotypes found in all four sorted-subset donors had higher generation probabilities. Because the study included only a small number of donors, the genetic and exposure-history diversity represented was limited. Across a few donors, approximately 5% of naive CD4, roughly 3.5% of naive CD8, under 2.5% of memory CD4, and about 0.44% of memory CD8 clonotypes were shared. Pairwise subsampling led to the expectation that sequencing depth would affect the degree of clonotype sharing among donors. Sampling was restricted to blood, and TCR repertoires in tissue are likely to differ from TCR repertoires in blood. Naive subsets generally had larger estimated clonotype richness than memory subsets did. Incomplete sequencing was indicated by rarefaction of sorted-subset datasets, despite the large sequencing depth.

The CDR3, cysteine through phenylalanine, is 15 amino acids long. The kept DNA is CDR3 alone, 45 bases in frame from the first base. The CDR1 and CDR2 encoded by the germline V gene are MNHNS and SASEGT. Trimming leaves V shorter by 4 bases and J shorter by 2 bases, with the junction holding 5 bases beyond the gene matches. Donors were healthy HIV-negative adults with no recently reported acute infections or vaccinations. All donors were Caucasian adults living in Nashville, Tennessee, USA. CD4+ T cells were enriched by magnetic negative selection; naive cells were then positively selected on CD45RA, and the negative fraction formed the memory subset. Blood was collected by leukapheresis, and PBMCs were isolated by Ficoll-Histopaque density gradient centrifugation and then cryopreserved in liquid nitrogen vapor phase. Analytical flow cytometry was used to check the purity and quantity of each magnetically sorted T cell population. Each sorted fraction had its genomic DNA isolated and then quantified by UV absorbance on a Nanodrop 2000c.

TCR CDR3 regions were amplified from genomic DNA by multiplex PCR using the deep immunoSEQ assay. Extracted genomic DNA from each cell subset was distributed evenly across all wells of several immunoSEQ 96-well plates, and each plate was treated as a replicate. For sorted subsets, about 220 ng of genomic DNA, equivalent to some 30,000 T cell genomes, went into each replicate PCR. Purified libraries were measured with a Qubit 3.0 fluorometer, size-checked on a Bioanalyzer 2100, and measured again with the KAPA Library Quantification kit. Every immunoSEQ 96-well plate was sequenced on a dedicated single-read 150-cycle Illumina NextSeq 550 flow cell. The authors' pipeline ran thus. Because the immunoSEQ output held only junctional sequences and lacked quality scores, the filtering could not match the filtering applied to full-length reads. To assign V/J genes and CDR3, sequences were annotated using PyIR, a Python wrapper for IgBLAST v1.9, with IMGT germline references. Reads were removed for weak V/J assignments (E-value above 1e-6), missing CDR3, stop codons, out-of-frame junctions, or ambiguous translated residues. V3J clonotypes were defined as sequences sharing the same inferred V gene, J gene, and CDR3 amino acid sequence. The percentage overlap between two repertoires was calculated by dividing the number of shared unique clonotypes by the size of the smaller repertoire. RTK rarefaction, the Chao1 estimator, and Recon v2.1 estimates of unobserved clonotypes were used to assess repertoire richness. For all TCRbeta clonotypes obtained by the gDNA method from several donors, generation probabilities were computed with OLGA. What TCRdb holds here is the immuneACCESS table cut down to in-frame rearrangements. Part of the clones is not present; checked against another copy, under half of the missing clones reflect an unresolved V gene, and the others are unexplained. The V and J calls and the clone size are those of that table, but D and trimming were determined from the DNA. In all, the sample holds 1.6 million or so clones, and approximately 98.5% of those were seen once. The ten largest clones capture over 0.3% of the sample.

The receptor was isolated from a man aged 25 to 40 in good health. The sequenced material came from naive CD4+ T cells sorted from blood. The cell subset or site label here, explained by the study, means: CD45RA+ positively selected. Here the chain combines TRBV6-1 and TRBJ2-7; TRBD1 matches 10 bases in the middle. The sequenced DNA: TGTGCCAGCAGTGTGGGACAGGGGCCGACCTACGAGCAGTACTTC. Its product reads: CASSVGQGPTYEQYF.